The source of this T cell receptor beta chain is a study of blood T cell repertoires in COVID-19. At the level of the study: The United States, Italy and Spain provided the acute and convalescent COVID-19 samples. T cells, B-cell-depleted T cells, or PBMCs supplied cDNA or gDNA.

The repertoire was sequenced with immunoSEQ multiplex PCR; TCRdb's copy has only in-frame clones and lacks some. The data contain tens of thousands of clones, 85% to 90% of them singletons. Germline CDR1 reads SGHDT; CDR2 reads YYEEEE. Trimming took off 1 base at V and 8 bases at J, with 9 bases between the two ends. This CDR3 spans 13 amino acids. The chain employs TRBV5-6 and TRBJ1-4; the D is unclear. The TCR sequence derives from a woman aged 45-59 years with active COVID-19. Specimen: peripheral blood. CDR3 protein: CASSLRGWEKLFF. The CDR3 nucleotides are TGTGCCAGCAGCTTGCGGGGTTGGGAAAAACTGTTTTTT.